This TCR beta chain was observed in a study of vaccination and CD4 T cells after COVID-19. V shed 1 base and J shed 0 bases, with 17 bases lying between them. The CDR3 has 18 amino acids. Per the germline V gene, CDR1 is LNHNV and CDR2 is YYDKDF (reference sequence). The Oncomine TCR Beta short-read assay was what sequenced the DNA obtained from cultured CD4+ T cells. TCRdb re-analysed the PCR reads in MiXCR, keeping a single row per CDR3 protein. Among tens of thousands of distinct CDR3 sequences listed, 35% were seen once. This clonotype was found once. What it binds is not known. Time point here: late sampling 161 to 241 days after vaccination in three convalescent patients. The treatment is: roughly ten-day PBMC culture with coronavirus spike peptide pools or control peptides (ViraFEST assay).

The chain recombines TRBV15 with TRBJ2-3, with unresolved D. The sequence came from a human donor who had recovered from COVID-19. This material consisted of CD4+ T cells from blood, cultured in vitro, taken about 7 months after SARS-CoV-2 vaccination. CDR3 residues: CATSRVRGGKWSTDTQYF. CDR3 DNA sequence: TGTGCCACCAGCAGAGTCCGTGGCGGAAAATGGAGCACAGATACGCAGTATTTT. Based on the CDR3 plus reference TRBV15 and TRBJ2-3, the full variable domain is DAMVIQNPRYQVTQFGKPVTLSCSQTLNHNVMYWYQQKSSQAPKLLFHYYDKDFNNEADTPDNFQSRRPNTSFCFLDIRSPGLGDTAMYLCATSRVRGGKWSTDTQYFGPGTRLTVL.